The next 32 T cell receptor beta chains were all read from a single sample in a study of tumor-infiltrating lymphocytes in primary liver carcinoma (TCRdb year 2017). The sequencing machine was an Illumina HiSeq 2500. Starting from around 500 ng total RNA, TCRbeta-specific cDNA was produced by reverse transcription with a constant-region primer and ProtoScript II reverse transcriptase. Construction of the TCRbeta libraries relied on three nested rounds of multiplex PCR, following a slightly modified ARM-PCR procedure. Each of the first two PCR rounds ran for about 11 cycles using multiplex TRBV1-TRBV30 forward primers together with a Cbeta reverse primer. TCRdb trimmed the raw reads at Q25, called clones with MiXCR and kept productive beta chains. Here each entry gathers all rows of one CDR3 protein and keeps the most common genes and DNA. This sample comprises around 81,000 distinct CDR3 sequences, about two thirds of them detected only once. The leading ten clones occupy 12% to 15% of the sample.

Total RNA and DNA were co-extracted from roughly 20-30 mg of bulk tissue with the AllPrep DNA/RNA mini kit, without cell sorting. The material sequenced was liver tumor tissue from sampling region 4. The cell subset or site label on this specimen signifies: tumor region T4, right-lateral pole. These TCRs come from a woman aged 55-70 years with primary liver carcinoma and hepatitis B virus infection.

On this clonotype: The junction departs from the called germline gene at one end, perhaps through a read error. The gene calls are TRBV4-2 and TRBJ2-4; 7 nucleotides line up with TRBD1. Looked up from germline, CDR1 is LGHNA and CDR2 is YNFKEQ. The CDR3 is 18 amino acids. The CDR3 sequence is CASSQSYTTGTVNNIQYF. The DNA for the CDR3 is TGTGCCAGTAGCCAATCCTACACAACAGGGACAGTCAATAACATTCAGTACTTC.

Comments on this clonotype: The junction differs from germline at one of its ends, possibly a read error. The CDR3 DNA follows: TGTGCCAGGAGCGGGAGTAGCTCCTATAATGAGCAGTTCTTC. Amino acids: CARSGSSSYNEQFF. V gene TRBV5-4 combines with J gene TRBJ2-1; TRBD2 matches 8 bases. Germline CDR1 reads SGHNT; CDR2 reads YYREEE (reference sequence). This CDR3 region has 14 residues.

V gene TRBV5-5 combines with J gene TRBJ2-6, with D perhaps TRBD2 (6 bases). Germline CDR1 is SGHKS and CDR2 is YYEKEE (reference sequence). The length of the CDR3 is 16 residues. The V end was cut by 1 base, the J end by 6 bases, with 14 bases between. The chain's CDR3 is CASSLPKGTEANVLTF. The CDR3 coding sequence is TGTGCCAGCAGCTTGCCAAAGGGGACTGAGGCCAACGTCCTGACTTTC.

Remarks on this clonotype: At one boundary the junction diverges from the germline segment, which might be a read error. The chain has TRBV4-1 and TRBJ1-5, with 8 positions matching TRBD1. CDR3 length: 15 amino acids. The germline V gene encodes CDR1 MGHRA and CDR2 YSYEKL. The CDR3: CASSRMDRADQPHHF. The CDR3 DNA reads TGCGCCAGCAGCCGGATGGACAGGGCGGATCAGCCCCACCATTTT.

As to this clonotype: One end of the junction fails to match germline, which may point to a read error. The chain combines TRBV7-9 with TRBJ1-1, with 7 nucleotides matching TRBD1. Germline values: CDR1 SEHNR, CDR2 FQNEAQ (reference sequence). This CDR3 spans 12 amino acids. In DNA form, the CDR3 reads TGTACCAGCAGCCCCGGGACAGCGGAAGCTTTCTTT. Protein sequence: CTSSPGTAEAFF.

This rearrangement joins TRBV29-1 to TRBJ2-5; 9 nucleotides align to TRBD1. The CDR3 has 15 residues. V lost 4 bases and J lost 5; bases outside the gene matches: 11. Per the germline V gene, CDR1 is SQVTM and CDR2 is ANQGSEA. In DNA, the CDR3 is TGCAGCGTTGCTTCTGGGGGACAGGGTCTGGAGACCCAGTACTTC. Residues: CSVASGGQGLETQYF.

This clonotype has only one observation. This chain joins TRBV7-8 and TRBJ2-1; 7 nucleotides agree with TRBD1. The germline V gene has CDR1 SGHVS and CDR2 FQNEAQ. This CDR3 contains 15 residues. The CDR3: CGSSRRDSLLNEQFF. CDR3 bases: TGTGGTAGCAGCCGCCGGGACAGCCTCCTCAATGAGCAGTTCTTC.

The chain employs TRBV6-5 and TRBJ1-5; TRBD1 matches 10 bases. The germline V gene encodes CDR1 MNHEY and CDR2 SVGAGI. CDR3 length equals 18 residues. Trimming cost V 8 bases and J 7 bases; bases outside gene matches: 20. CDR3 nucleotide sequence: TGTGCCAGCTGTCCCAGACCCGTAAGACAGGGGGCTGGGCAGCCCCAGCATTTT. Translated: CASCPRPVRQGAGQPQHF.

In regard to this clonotype: The conserved closing phenylalanine or tryptophan is absent in this CDR3, likely reflecting a read error. The chain uses TRBV28 and TRBJ2-7; D is unresolved. Germline loops: CDR1 MDHEN, CDR2 SYDVKM. The V end was cut by 2 bases, the J end by 3 bases, with 2 bases between. The CDR3 is made up of 11 amino acids. CDR3: CASSLHYEQYS. The CDR3 DNA follows: TGTGCCAGCAGTTTACACTACGAGCAGTACTCC.

This clonotype has a count of ten or more. V and J are TRBV30 and TRBJ1-2; maybe TRBD1 (5 bases). V shed 1 base and J shed 5 bases, with 11 bases lying between them. The CDR3 consists of 13 residues. CDR1 is GTSNPN and CDR2 is SVGIG in the germline V gene (reference sequence). The CDR3 DNA reads as TGTGCCTGGAGTGACCAGGGAGGGTATGGCTACACCTTC. Protein product: CAWSDQGGYGYTF. The full variable domain, its missing parts supplied by reference TRBV30 and TRBJ1-2, is SQTIHQWPATLVQPVGSPLSLECTVEGTSNPNLYWYRQAAGRGLQLLFYSVGIGQISSEVPQNLSASRPQDRQFILSSKKLLLSDSGFYLCAWSDQGGYGYTFGSGTRLTVV.

A remark on this clonotype: Relative to the germline gene, one junction end is altered; a read error may explain this. The V gene is TRBV28, the J gene TRBJ1-2; no clear D gene. Germline-derived CDR1 and CDR2 are MDHEN and SYDVKM. This CDR3 region has 15 residues. This chain's CDR3 is CASSLTKGAFYGNTF. CDR3 coding DNA: TGTGCCAGCAGTTTAACAAAAGGCGCATTCTATGGCAACACCTTC.

Comments on this clonotype: The junction departs from the called germline gene at one end, perhaps through a read error. This chain links TRBV11-2 with TRBJ1-2; D unresolved. The CDR3 is 13 residues long. Germline V gene data show CDR1 as SGHAT and CDR2 as FQNNGV. The chain's CDR3 is CAGSPDGVYGYTF. For the CDR3, the DNA is TGTGCCGGCAGCCCCGACGGAGTCTATGGCTACACCTTC.

This clonotype was found many times. The CDR3 protein is CASSARGDFLETQYF. The CDR3 bases are TGTGCCAGCAGTGCAAGGGGGGACTTCTTGGAGACCCAGTACTTC. This chain links TRBV6-1 with TRBJ2-5; either TRBD1 or TRBD2 may supply D (6 bases each). Trimming took 4 bases from V and 5 from J, leaving 17 bases between them. CDR3 length: 15 amino acids. Germline CDR1 MNHNS, CDR2 SASEGT.

This clonotype showed up just once. Since the CDR3 does not end with the conserved phenylalanine or tryptophan, this likely comes from a read error. This sequence joins TRBV10-1 and TRBJ2-1; maybe TRBD1 (5 bases). The CDR3 length is 15 residues. Germline V lookup: CDR1 WNHNN, CDR2 SYGVQD (reference sequence). The CDR3 sequence: CASSESGAGRNEQFL. The DNA for the CDR3 is TGTGCCAGCAGTGAGTCCGGTGCAGGGCGCAATGAGCAGTTCTTG.

Worth noting for this clonotype: At one of its ends the junction is not consistent with the germline gene, which may arise from a read error. The chain combines TRBV5-5 with TRBJ2-5; possible D gene TRBD2, 5 bases. Germline CDR1 and CDR2: SGHKS and YYEKEE (reference sequence). The length of the CDR3 is 15 residues. The DNA of the CDR3 is TGTGTCAGCCGCTTTGGACTCATGAACCAAGAGACCCAGTACTTT. Translation: CVSRFGLMNQETQYF.

For this clonotype: One junction end disagrees with the germline gene, perhaps due to a read error. The V and J genes are TRBV7-8 and TRBJ2-3; weak D call: TRBD2 (5 bases). CDR1 is SGHVS, CDR2 FQNEAQ, per germline. There are 16 residues in the CDR3. The CDR3 loop is CASNLVGERLTDTQYF. The CDR3 bases are TGTGCCAGCAACTTAGTCGGGGAACGACTCACAGATACACAGTATTTT.

As to this clonotype: The CDR3 does not close with the conserved phenylalanine or tryptophan, likely indicating a read error. The rearrangement uses TRBV4-2 and TRBJ2-3; 7 bases agree with TRBD2. The germline V gene has CDR1 LGHNA and CDR2 YNFKEQ. The CDR3 has 16 amino acids. The CDR3 loop is CASSQVEGGRTDMQYL. CDR3 coding DNA: TGTGCCAGCAGCCAAGTGGAGGGAGGGCGCACGGATATGCAGTATTTG.

Of note for this clonotype: This could be a read error, since a much larger clone is one nucleotide away. The V gene is TRBV6-4, the J gene TRBJ2-1, with 10 bases aligning to TRBD2. This CDR3 comprises 15 residues. V lost 3 bases to trimming and J lost 9 bases; unmatched junction nucleotides: 8. The V gene's germline CDR1 is MRHNA and CDR2 SNTAGT. CDR3 DNA: TGTGCCAGCAGTGAGGACAGCGGGAGGGCCAGTGAGCAGTTCTTC. It translates to CASSEDSGRASEQFF.

This clonotype was counted at least ten times. The chain couples TRBV7-9 to TRBJ2-2; D may be TRBD2 (6 bases). This CDR3 has 15 amino acids. Trimming took off 2 bases at V and 4 bases at J, with 11 bases between the two ends. CDR1 SEHNR and CDR2 FQNEAQ come from the germline V gene (reference sequence). The CDR3 DNA follows: TGTGCCAGCAGCTTATACGCGGGAAGCACCGGGGAGCTGTTTTTT. Amino acids: CASSLYAGSTGELFF.

The chain carries TRBV6-1 and TRBJ1-2; D not resolved. Germline V gene data show CDR1 as MNHNS and CDR2 as SASEGT. This CDR3 is built from 14 residues. V was pared by 10 bases and J by 0 bases, with 15 bases between. In DNA, the CDR3 is TGTGCCATCGGATTTGGCAGCTCTAACTATGGCTACACCTTC. Translating it yields CAIGFGSSNYGYTF.

Details on this clonotype: The junction and the germline gene differ at one end; a read error may be behind it. The chain has TRBV11-1 and TRBJ2-2, with TRBD2 as a possible D gene (5 bases). The germline V gene encodes CDR1 SGHAT and CDR2 FQDESV (reference sequence). The CDR3 sequence is 14 residues long. Written as DNA, the CDR3 is TGTGCGAGCAGACCGAGCCCTGACACCGGGGAGCTGTTATTT. It codes for CASRPSPDTGELLF.

On this clonotype: An end of the junction differs from the germline gene, which may be a read error. The V and J genes are TRBV28 and TRBJ2-6, with 11 bases lining up with TRBD1. The CDR3 extends over 17 amino acids. Germline-derived CDR1 and CDR2 are MDHEN and SYDVKM. CDR3 coding DNA: TGTGCCAGCAGTAACGGACAGGGGGCCTCTGTGGCCAACGTCCTGACTTTC. It specifies CASSNGQGASVANVLTF.

About this clonotype: This may be a read error: a much more frequent sequence differs by one nucleotide. This sequence joins TRBV28 and TRBJ2-7; D is possibly TRBD1 or TRBD2 (5 bases each). The CDR3 is made up of 15 amino acids. Germline-derived CDR1 and CDR2 are MDHEN and SYDVKM. DNA for the CDR3: TGTGTCAGCAGGTCCACCAGGGTCCCGGGGAACGAGCAGTACTTC. Residues: CVSRSTRVPGNEQYF.

Note on this clonotype: Germline is not matched at one junction end, which may reflect a read error. The chain employs TRBV29-1 and TRBJ2-5; D is unresolved. Germline V CDR1 and CDR2: SQVTM, ANQGSEA. The CDR3 has 16 residues. The CDR3 loop is CSASGVTGGIQETRYF. The DNA of the CDR3 is TGCAGCGCCTCTGGCGTGACTGGTGGAATTCAAGAGACCCGGTACTTC.

The count of this clonotype is one. The gene calls are TRBV20-1 and TRBJ2-7; 7 bases fit TRBD1. This CDR3 contains 14 residues. V trimming: 0 bases; J trimming: 3 bases; junction bases outside the gene matches: 5. Germline V gene lookup returns CDR1 DFQATT and CDR2 SNEGSKA (reference sequence). This chain's CDR3 is CSAREGTAYYEQYF. As DNA, the CDR3 is TGCAGTGCTAGAGAGGGGACAGCCTACTACGAGCAGTACTTC.

The DNA for the CDR3 is TGTGCCAGCAACCGTGGACAGGGGGGCAATCAGCCCCAGTATTTT. It yields the protein CASNRGQGGNQPQYF. This sequence joins TRBV6-6 and TRBJ1-5; 10 bases line up with TRBD1. The end of the DNA aligns better with TRBJ2-3, so the J call may be wrong. The CDR3 is made up of 15 amino acids. Germline CDR1 MNHNY, CDR2 SVGAGI (reference sequence).

Turning to this clonotype: Compared with germline, one end of the junction differs, possibly owing to a read error. This chain uses TRBV11-1 with TRBJ2-7, with a tentative D call TRBD2 (5 bases). Germline V gene lookup returns CDR1 SGHAT and CDR2 FQDESV (reference sequence). The CDR3 runs 14 residues. This CDR3 reads CASSLDLAGVDRYF. CDR3 coding DNA: TGTGCTAGCAGCTTAGACCTAGCTGGAGTCGATCGGTACTTC.

As concerns this clonotype: A junction end diverges from the germline sequence, so it may reflect a read error. The CDR3 region is CVSNYRGGRTSDTQYF. The CDR3 DNA sequence: TGTGTCAGCAATTACAGGGGCGGGAGAACTTCAGATACGCAGTATTTT. The chain carries TRBV6-9 and TRBJ2-3; D may be TRBD1 or TRBD2 (7 bases each). The CDR3 extends over 16 amino acids. Germline V gene data show CDR1 as MNHGY and CDR2 as SVAAGI.

Note on this clonotype: Since no conserved phenylalanine or tryptophan closes the CDR3, a read error is the likely cause. The DNA is left out, because the CDR3 cannot be placed on it with certainty; the CDR3 is given as TCRdb lists it. The rearrangement uses TRBV4-2 and TRBJ2-7; the tabulated D call, TRBD1, remains unverified against the DNA. From its first to its last residue, the CDR3 has 14 amino acids. CDR1 and CDR2 (germline): LGHNA, YNFKEQ. CDR3: CASSQGQGDYEQYP.

On this clonotype: At one of its ends the junction is not consistent with the germline gene, which may arise from a read error. The rearrangement links TRBV6-1 to TRBJ1-5; D gene uncertain. The CDR3 covers 12 residues. Germline V gene data show CDR1 as MNHNS and CDR2 as SASEGT. The DNA of the CDR3 is TGTGCCATCCGGCAAAGCAATCAGCCCCATCATTTT. Translation: CAIRQSNQPHHF.

Turning to this clonotype: A read error may account for a junction end that differs from germline. The rearrangement links TRBV12-3 or TRBV12-4 to TRBJ2-3; D may be TRBD2 (6 bases). This CDR3 region has 17 residues. CDR3 coding DNA: TGTGCCATCAGTTTAGAGTTACTAGCTGGCCCCCCGGATACGCAGTATTTT. Amino acid sequence: CAISLELLAGPPDTQYF.

Comment on this clonotype: With a much larger clone just one base away, this may be a read error. This rearrangement joins TRBV28 to TRBJ2-1, with D perhaps TRBD2 (6 bases). Per germline, CDR1 MDHEN and CDR2 SYDVKM. The CDR3 is 16 residues long. This CDR3 reads CASSTSSASSYSEQFF. The CDR3 coding sequence is TGTGCCAGCAGTACATCTAGCGCGAGCTCCTACAGTGAGCAGTTCTTC.